Each of the 23 T cell receptor beta chains below was sequenced from the same sample in a study of blood T cell repertoires in COVID-19. TCRdb keeps only in-frame clones here, not all; method: immunoSEQ multiplex PCR. Of about 77,000 clones listed, 90% are singletons. Sequenced: peripheral blood. Source of these receptors: a woman at least 80 years old with active or convalescent COVID-19.

The V gene is TRBV5-5, the J gene TRBJ2-2, with a tentative D call TRBD2 (7 bases). CDR1 and CDR2 from the germline V gene are SGHKS and YYEKEE (reference sequence). CDR3 length: 14 amino acids. Trimming pared 5 bases from V and 6 bases from J, leaving 14 bases between. For the CDR3, the DNA is TGTGCCAGCAGTCGGGGGGCCTTTTCCGGGGAGCTGTTTTTT. Encoded protein: CASSRGAFSGELFF.

V gene TRBV19 combines with J gene TRBJ1-6, with TRBD1 matching over 7 bases. The germline CDR1 and CDR2 sequences are LNHDA and SQIVND (reference sequence). The CDR3 has 17 residues. The V segment lost 5 bases and the J segment 7 bases; nucleotides outside the gene matches: 14. In nucleotides, the CDR3 is TGTGCCAGTAGTCCCCCTCGCTCGACAGGGTGGAATTCACCCCTCCACTTT. It is translated as CASSPPRSTGWNSPLHF.

The genes are TRBV5-1 and TRBJ1-2, with a tentative D call TRBD1 (5 bases). Trimming cost V 3 bases and J 4 bases, with 10 bases left between them. CDR3 length: 13 amino acids. The germline V gene has CDR1 SGHRS and CDR2 YFSETQ. CDR3 DNA: TGCGCCAGCAGCTCGGGGGACGGCTATGGCTACACCTTC. As protein: CASSSGDGYGYTF.

This chain uses TRBV19 with TRBJ1-6, with TRBD1 identical over 10 bases. V was pared by 4 bases and J by 9 bases, with 6 bases of the junction left unmatched. The germline V gene encodes CDR1 LNHDA and CDR2 SQIVND (reference sequence). This CDR3 spans 15 amino acids. In DNA form, the CDR3 reads TGTGCCAGTAGTACCGGACAGGGGGGCGTTTCACCCCTCCACTTT. Encoded protein: CASSTGQGGVSPLHF.

The rearrangement joins TRBV5-4 to TRBJ1-2; D unclear. The CDR3 totals 13 residues. Per the germline V gene, CDR1 is SGHNT and CDR2 is YYREEE (reference sequence). V was pared by 0 bases and J by 5 bases, with 8 bases between. As DNA, the CDR3 is TGTGCCAGCAGCTTGGATCGGGTGTATGGCTACACCTTC. Protein: CASSLDRVYGYTF.

The chain links TRBV7-2 to TRBJ2-3; perhaps TRBD1 as D (6 bases). The germline CDR1 and CDR2 sequences are SGHTA and FQGNSA. CDR3 length equals 17 residues. Trimming pared 5 bases from V and 2 bases from J, leaving 20 bases between. CDR3 DNA: TGTGCCAGCAGCCCAGGTTGGGGCCAGGGGTCCACAGATACGCAGTATTTT. Its translation is CASSPGWGQGSTDTQYF.

V gene TRBV6-5 combines with J gene TRBJ1-1; D possibly corresponds to TRBD1 (6 bases). Trimming cost V 6 bases and J 0 bases, with 8 bases left between them. CDR1 is MNHEY, CDR2 SVGAGI, per germline. This CDR3 region has 13 residues. CDR3 DNA: TGTGCCAGCAGAGGACAGCTGAACACTGAAGCTTTCTTT. It codes for CASRGQLNTEAFF.

V and J are TRBV6-5 and TRBJ2-3; a possible D gene is TRBD2 (6 bases). The V gene's germline CDR1 is MNHEY and CDR2 SVGAGI. V lost 8 bases and J 0 bases, leaving 15 bases between the germline ends. The CDR3 extends over 15 amino acids. Here the CDR3 DNA reads TGTGCCAGCGCCCCGCGGGGATCTAGCACAGATACGCAGTATTTT. Its protein is CASAPRGSSTDTQYF.

This chain uses TRBV10-3 with TRBJ1-5, with 7 nucleotides matching TRBD1. The CDR3 is 14 amino acids. V was clipped by 2 bases and J by 6 bases; unmatched bases: 4. The germline V gene has CDR1 ENHRY and CDR2 SYGVKD. CDR3 coding DNA: TGTGCCATCAGTGAGAACACAGGGGCTCAGCCCCAGCATTTT. Residues: CAISENTGAQPQHF.

The chain is built from TRBV5-1 and TRBJ2-3; TRBD2 matches 8 bases. Germline V gene data show CDR1 as SGHRS and CDR2 as YFSETQ. The CDR3 is made up of 16 amino acids. The ends lost 2 bases at V and 2 bases at J; junction bases unmatched: 7. CDR3 in amino acids: CASSFNLAGYTDTQYF. Here the CDR3 DNA reads TGCGCCAGCAGCTTTAACTTAGCGGGGTACACAGATACGCAGTATTTT. Based on the CDR3 plus reference TRBV5-1 and TRBJ2-3, the full variable domain is KAGVTQTPRYLIKTRGQQVTLSCSPISGHRSVSWYQQTPGQGLQFLFEYFSETQRNKGNFPGRFSGRQFSNSRSEMNVSTLELGDSALYLCASSFNLAGYTDTQYFGPGTRLTVL.

V and J are TRBV6-1 and TRBJ1-1; D is possibly TRBD1 (6 bases). The germline V gene encodes CDR1 MNHNS and CDR2 SASEGT. The germline V and J ends were trimmed by 3 bases and 2 bases, with 13 bases remaining between them. The length of the CDR3 is 15 residues. The CDR3 protein is CASSDMGHPNTEAFF. CDR3 nucleotides: TGTGCCAGCAGTGACATGGGACACCCAAACACTGAAGCTTTCTTT.

The CDR3 DNA follows: TGTGCCAGCAGTGAATATAGCGGGGGGGCGTACGAGCAGTACTTC. Translation gives CASSEYSGGAYEQYF. The V gene is TRBV2, the J gene TRBJ2-7; 11 bases fit TRBD2. Trimming took 2 bases from V and 4 from J; bases not matched to a gene: 4. The CDR3 loop spans 15 amino acids. Germline-derived CDR1 and CDR2 are SNHLY and FYNNEI. Full variable domain (missing parts from reference TRBV2 and TRBJ2-7): EPEVTQTPSHQVTQMGQEVILRCVPISNHLYFYWYRQILGQKVEFLVSFYNNEISEKSEIFDDQFSVERPDGSNFTLKIRSTKLEDSAMYFCASSEYSGGAYEQYFGPGTRLTVT.

The rearrangement uses TRBV4-1 and TRBJ2-3; 9 nucleotides align to TRBD2. The CDR3 consists of 15 residues. V shed 1 base, J shed 6 bases, and the junction held 5 bases outside the gene matches. Germline V CDR1 and CDR2: MGHRA, YSYEKL. The CDR3 sequence: CASSQVSGGQDTQYF. CDR3 DNA: TGCGCCAGCAGCCAAGTGAGCGGGGGGCAGGATACGCAGTATTTT.

This rearrangement joins TRBV7-2 to TRBJ1-2; a possible D gene is TRBD1 (5 bases). Trimming removed 1 base at V and 3 bases at J, with 6 bases between. Germline lookup yields CDR1 SGHTA and CDR2 FQGNSA. CDR3 length equals 13 residues. The CDR3 here is CASSLVGDYGYTF. CDR3 nucleotides: TGTGCCAGCAGCTTAGTAGGGGACTATGGCTACACCTTC.

The chain links TRBV4-2 to TRBJ2-4, with D unclear. This CDR3 region has 15 residues. The V and J ends lost 1 base and 0 bases respectively, with 7 bases between them. Germline V gives CDR1 LGHNA, CDR2 YNFKEQ. The CDR3 loop reads CASSQGAEAKNIQYF. In DNA, the CDR3 is TGTGCCAGCAGCCAAGGGGCCGAAGCCAAAAACATTCAGTACTTC.

V and J are TRBV27 and TRBJ2-7; D is possibly TRBD2 (6 bases). Germline V gives CDR1 MNHEY, CDR2 SMNVEV (reference sequence). There are 14 residues in the CDR3. V lost 1 base and J 5 bases, leaving 12 bases between the germline ends. CDR3 protein: CASSLWDSANEQYF. DNA of the CDR3: TGTGCCAGCAGTTTATGGGACTCAGCCAACGAGCAGTACTTC.

V and J are TRBV28 and TRBJ2-7; D uncertain. CDR3 length: 12 amino acids. The germline gives CDR1 MDHEN, CDR2 SYDVKM. V lost 4 bases and J 4 bases, leaving 8 bases between the germline ends. CDR3 sequence: CASSSTPYEQYF. In DNA form, the CDR3 reads TGTGCCAGCAGTTCGACACCTTACGAGCAGTACTTC.

This chain joins TRBV5-1 and TRBJ2-7; the match to TRBD1 covers 8 bases. Per germline, CDR1 SGHRS and CDR2 YFSETQ. J gave up 6 bases and V 5 bases, and 13 bases lay outside the gene matches. This CDR3 spans 15 amino acids. As DNA, the CDR3 is TGCGCCAGCAGTCCCGGGACAGGCAGTGTTATCGAGCAGTACTTC. It specifies CASSPGTGSVIEQYF.

The chain is built from TRBV6-5 and TRBJ1-3, with 7 bases that match TRBD1. The ends lost 2 bases at V and 3 bases at J; junction bases unmatched: 7. Germline V gene lookup returns CDR1 MNHEY and CDR2 SVGAGI. The CDR3 covers 16 residues. CDR3 residues: CASSYEAGGYGNTIYF. Here the CDR3 DNA reads TGTGCCAGCAGTTACGAAGCAGGGGGTTATGGAAACACCATATATTTT.

This clone was picked up one time. J is TRBJ2-5 and V is TRBV9; 9 nucleotides agree with TRBD1. The CDR3 consists of 15 residues. Germline V lookup: CDR1 SGDLS, CDR2 YYNGEE. V trimming: 0 bases; J trimming: 8 bases; junction bases outside the gene matches: 8. In DNA, the CDR3 is TGTGCCAGCAGCGTAGGTTCTGGGACAGGGTCCACCCAGTACTTC. Translating it yields CASSVGSGTGSTQYF.

The chain uses TRBV18 and TRBJ2-1, with TRBD2 matching 12 bases. Trimming at V came to 4 bases and at J to 5 bases, leaving 9 bases not matched to a gene. In germline, CDR1 is KGHSH, CDR2 LQKENI. CDR3 size: 17 residues. For the CDR3, the DNA is TGTGCCAGCTCACTTCTAGCGGGGGGGCTTCGGCACAATGAGCAGTTCTTC. Translating it yields CASSLLAGGLRHNEQFF.

The CDR3 bases are TGTGCCATTTCGACAGGCTCCCGAGAGACCCAGTACTTC. Translated, it gives CAISTGSRETQYF. The J gene is TRBJ2-5, the V gene TRBV12-3 or TRBV12-4, with a tentative D call TRBD1 (6 bases). Between the trimmed V and J ends, which lost 10 bases and 4 bases, there was a span of 16 bases. The CDR3 is 13 amino acids.

The rearrangement joins TRBV28 to TRBJ1-5; TRBD1 matches at 12 bases. This CDR3 is built from 16 residues. Germline CDR1 is MDHEN and CDR2 is SYDVKM. CDR3 coding DNA: TGTGGAGCCGGGACAGGGGGCGAGTATAGCAATCAGCCCCAGCATTTT. Translation gives CGAGTGGEYSNQPQHF.